A selection of T cell receptor beta chains follows, all from one sample in a study of control samples from healthy donors and cancer patients. Profiled with immunoSEQ multiplex PCR; TCRdb holds only in-frame clones, not every one. This sample yields about 82,000 clones, of which approximately 91% are seen a single time; 7.2% belongs to the top ten. Sequencing was carried out using blood. These receptor sequences come from a man aged 50 to 59 in good health. The CDR3 runs from the conserved cysteine through the conserved F or W. Fields, in order: clone size, D gene, V gene, CDR3 length, J gene, CDR3 DNA, CDR3 protein. The D gene is left open where the match is weak. Clone size is shown for a subset of rows, as once, few, many or a class of expanded clone.

size: -
D: -
V: TRBV6-5
length: 15
J: TRBJ2-2
DNA: TGTGCCAGCAGTTACTCCCCCTACTTGACCGGGGAGCTGTTTTTT
CDR3: CASSYSPYLTGELFF

size: -
D: TRBD1
V: TRBV30
length: 13
J: TRBJ1-6
DNA: TGTGCCTGGGCAGGCAGGGGGCAATCACCCCTCCACTTT
CDR3: CAWAGRGQSPLHF

size: -
D: -
V: TRBV19
length: 13
J: TRBJ1-1
DNA: TGTGCCAGTAGTATACTAGCCAACACTGAAGCTTTCTTT
CDR3: CASSILANTEAFF

size: -
D: -
V: TRBV12-5
length: 17
J: TRBJ2-7
DNA: TGTGCTAGTGGTTCGATAGTCGTAGGGGGGAGCTCCTACGAGCAGTACTTC
CDR3: CASGSIVVGGSSYEQYF

size: medium-sized
D: -
V: TRBV6-1
length: 15
J: TRBJ2-3
DNA: TGTGCCAGCAGTGAAGCGACGACAGGTCCAGATACGCAGTATTTT
CDR3: CASSEATTGPDTQYF

size: -
D: TRBD1
V: TRBV5-1
length: 15
J: TRBJ2-3
DNA: TGCGCCAGCAGGCCCCGGGGACAGAGCACAGATACGCAGTATTTT
CDR3: CASRPRGQSTDTQYF

size: -
D: TRBD1
V: TRBV11-2
length: 15
J: TRBJ1-1
DNA: TGTGCCAGCAGCTTAGTGGCAGGGGGGAACACTGAAGCTTTCTTT
CDR3: CASSLVAGGNTEAFF

size: once
D: -
V: TRBV27
length: 14
J: TRBJ2-7
DNA: TGTGCCAGCAGTTTCTCAGGGAGCACCTACGAGCAGTACTTC
CDR3: CASSFSGSTYEQYF

size: -
D: -
V: TRBV3-1/TRBV3-2
length: 12
J: TRBJ2-1
DNA: TGTGCCAGCAGCCTCGAGGCCAATGAGCAGTTCTTC
CDR3: CASSLEANEQFF

size: -
D: TRBD1
V: TRBV9
length: 16
J: TRBJ2-3
DNA: TGTGCCAGCAGCCCATTGGACAGGGCTAGCACAGATACGCAGTATTTT
CDR3: CASSPLDRASTDTQYF

size: -
D: TRBD1
V: TRBV4-3
length: 15
J: TRBJ2-3
DNA: TGCGCCAGCAGCCCGACAGGGGGTGATGGGGATACGCAGTATTTT
CDR3: CASSPTGGDGDTQYF

size: -
D: TRBD1
V: TRBV30
length: 14
J: TRBJ1-5
DNA: TGTGCCTGGAGTGTAAGACAGGGAGGACAGCCCCAGCATTTT
CDR3: CAWSVRQGGQPQHF

size: -
D: -
V: TRBV12-3/TRBV12-4
length: 11
J: TRBJ1-1
DNA: TGTGCCAGCCGGGTTAGAACTGAAGCTTTCTTT
CDR3: CASRVRTEAFF

size: -
D: -
V: TRBV7-2
length: 16
J: TRBJ2-1
DNA: TGTGCCAGCAGCTTAATGCGGGCTACGGCCTACAATGAGCAGTTCTTC
CDR3: CASSLMRATAYNEQFF

size: -
D: -
V: TRBV21-1
length: 18
J: TRBJ2-7
DNA: TGTGCCAGCAGCAAAGCAGACAGGGGGCTGTCGTGGGGTTACGAGCAGTACTTC
CDR3: CASSKADRGLSWGYEQYF

size: few
D: -
V: TRBV21-1
length: 19
J: TRBJ2-6
DNA: TGTGCCAGCAGGACTGAACCGGGACAGGGGTTTCGTGGGGCCAACGTCCTGACTTTC
CDR3: CASRTEPGQGFRGANVLTF

size: -
D: TRBD2
V: TRBV2
length: 15
J: TRBJ2-2
DNA: TGTGCCAGCAGTGGGACTAGGGGTCACACCGGGGAGCTGTTTTTT
CDR3: CASSGTRGHTGELFF

size: -
D: -
V: TRBV7-9
length: 12
J: TRBJ1-2
DNA: TGTGCCAGCAGCCCGGATAGCTATGGCTACACCTTC
CDR3: CASSPDSYGYTF

size: -
D: TRBD2
V: TRBV2
length: 15
J: TRBJ2-1
DNA: TGTGCCAGCAGTGCACTAGCGGGGCTTCACAATGAGCAGTTCTTC
CDR3: CASSALAGLHNEQFF

size: -
D: TRBD2
V: TRBV10-3
length: 15
J: TRBJ2-5
DNA: TGTGCCATCAGCCCAGCCGGGACTAGAGGGGAGACCCAGTACTTC
CDR3: CAISPAGTRGETQYF

size: -
D: TRBD1
V: TRBV19
length: 12
J: TRBJ2-5
DNA: TGTGCCAGTAAACAGGGGCAAGAGACCCAGTACTTC
CDR3: CASKQGQETQYF

size: -
D: -
V: TRBV11-2
length: 16
J: TRBJ2-2
DNA: TGTGCCAGCAGATCGGGGACGGGGGAGTTCCCCGGGGAGCTGTTTTTT
CDR3: CASRSGTGEFPGELFF

size: -
D: TRBD1
V: TRBV11-2
length: 17
J: TRBJ1-3
DNA: TGTGCCAGCAGCTCCCCAGGGGGCAGTCGTGCCGGAAACACCATATATTTT
CDR3: CASSSPGGSRAGNTIYF

size: -
D: -
V: TRBV29-1
length: 13
J: TRBJ1-1
DNA: TGCAGCGTCGGCCTTACAGGGAACACTGAAGCTTTCTTT
CDR3: CSVGLTGNTEAFF

size: once
D: -
V: TRBV7-2
length: 14
J: TRBJ2-1
DNA: TGTGCCAGCAGCTGGGGACGGACCTTAGGAGAGCAGTTCTTC
CDR3: CASSWGRTLGEQFF

size: few
D: TRBD1
V: TRBV29-1
length: 16
J: TRBJ2-7
DNA: TGCAGCGTTCTGCGGGGGGACAGGGGCGAGAGTTACGAGCAGTACTTC
CDR3: CSVLRGDRGESYEQYF

size: -
D: -
V: TRBV30
length: 14
J: TRBJ2-5
DNA: TGTGCCTGGAGTGTACTCTTACTCCAAGAGACCCAGTACTTC
CDR3: CAWSVLLLQETQYF

size: once
D: -
V: TRBV5-5
length: 15
J: TRBJ2-6
DNA: TGTGCCAGCAGTAGACAGATAGGGGGGGCCAACGTCCTGACTTTC
CDR3: CASSRQIGGANVLTF

size: -
D: TRBD2
V: TRBV6-5
length: 16
J: TRBJ2-1
DNA: TGTGCCAGCAGTTCTGGACTAGCTCGCGGCTACAATGAGCAGTTCTTC
CDR3: CASSSGLARGYNEQFF

size: -
D: -
V: TRBV2
length: 17
J: TRBJ2-4
DNA: TGTGCCAGCAGTCCGATTCAAAATATTAGAGCCAAAAACATTCAGTACTTC
CDR3: CASSPIQNIRAKNIQYF

size: -
D: -
V: TRBV30
length: 14
J: TRBJ2-7
DNA: TGTGCCTGGAGTGTATACGCAGGAGAATACGAGCAGTACTTC
CDR3: CAWSVYAGEYEQYF

size: -
D: -
V: TRBV14
length: 16
J: TRBJ1-3
DNA: TGTGCCAGCAGCCAATTTCAGGGGCCGCCTGGAAACACCATATATTTT
CDR3: CASSQFQGPPGNTIYF

size: -
D: -
V: TRBV20-1
length: 11
J: TRBJ2-5
DNA: TGCAGTGCTAGAGATCAAAAGACCCAGTACTTC
CDR3: CSARDQKTQYF

size: -
D: TRBD2
V: TRBV10-3
length: 15
J: TRBJ2-1
DNA: TGTGCCATCAGTGAGTCAAGCGGGGGGGACAATGAGCAGTTCTTC
CDR3: CAISESSGGDNEQFF

size: once
D: -
V: TRBV5-1
length: 15
J: TRBJ2-5
DNA: TGCGCCAGCAGCTTCGAACTGCGCCCGGGAGAGACCCAGTACTTC
CDR3: CASSFELRPGETQYF

size: -
D: -
V: TRBV24-1
length: 17
J: TRBJ2-3
DNA: TGTGCCACCAGTGATTTTCGGACAGAGGTCGGTGGAGATACGCAGTATTTT
CDR3: CATSDFRTEVGGDTQYF

size: -
D: TRBD1
V: TRBV6-5
length: 13
J: TRBJ1-2
DNA: TGTGCCAGCAGATCCCCGGGACAGGGTAACCACACCTTC
CDR3: CASRSPGQGNHTF

size: -
D: -
V: TRBV18
length: 14
J: TRBJ1-1
DNA: TGTGCCAGCTCCGCCGAGAGGGCGAACACTGAAGCTTTCTTT
CDR3: CASSAERANTEAFF

size: -
D: TRBD2
V: TRBV5-5
length: 15
J: TRBJ2-7
DNA: TGTGCCAGCAGCTCTAACGGGGGGAGCTCCTACGAGCAGTACTTC
CDR3: CASSSNGGSSYEQYF

size: -
D: -
V: TRBV7-7
length: 14
J: TRBJ2-5
DNA: TGTGCTAGCAGCCGCGGACACATCCAAGAGACCCAGTACTTC
CDR3: CASSRGHIQETQYF

size: -
D: -
V: TRBV5-1
length: 12
J: TRBJ2-7
DNA: TGCGCCAGCAGCTCCAACAACTACGAGCAGTACTTC
CDR3: CASSSNNYEQYF

size: few
D: -
V: TRBV7-9
length: 13
J: TRBJ1-1
DNA: TGTGCCAGCAGCTTAGACATGAACACTGAAGCTTTCTTT
CDR3: CASSLDMNTEAFF

size: -
D: -
V: TRBV14
length: 14
J: TRBJ1-2
DNA: TGTGCCAGCAGCCTCACAGGAAGGAGCTATGGCTACACCTTC
CDR3: CASSLTGRSYGYTF

size: -
D: -
V: TRBV6-1
length: 17
J: TRBJ1-1
DNA: TGTGCCAGCAGTGAAGCAAGAGGGTATGCAATGAACACTGAAGCTTTCTTT
CDR3: CASSEARGYAMNTEAFF

size: -
D: TRBD1
V: TRBV5-1
length: 17
J: TRBJ2-3
DNA: TGCGCCAGCAGCTTGCGGGCGTCCAGGGGGAGCACAGATACGCAGTATTTT
CDR3: CASSLRASRGSTDTQYF

size: -
D: -
V: TRBV5-1
length: 15
J: TRBJ1-6
DNA: TGCGCCAGCAGCGCCGATCCAAGGGGTAATTCACCCCTCCACTTT
CDR3: CASSADPRGNSPLHF

size: -
D: -
V: TRBV5-1
length: 16
J: TRBJ1-4
DNA: TGCGCCAGCAGCCAGCGGGAACAGGCGGGGAATGAAAAACTGTTTTTT
CDR3: CASSQREQAGNEKLFF

size: -
D: TRBD2
V: TRBV9
length: 16
J: TRBJ2-1
DNA: TGTGCCAGCAGCTTTTATAGCGGGGGGCTTACTAATGAGCAGTTCTTC
CDR3: CASSFYSGGLTNEQFF